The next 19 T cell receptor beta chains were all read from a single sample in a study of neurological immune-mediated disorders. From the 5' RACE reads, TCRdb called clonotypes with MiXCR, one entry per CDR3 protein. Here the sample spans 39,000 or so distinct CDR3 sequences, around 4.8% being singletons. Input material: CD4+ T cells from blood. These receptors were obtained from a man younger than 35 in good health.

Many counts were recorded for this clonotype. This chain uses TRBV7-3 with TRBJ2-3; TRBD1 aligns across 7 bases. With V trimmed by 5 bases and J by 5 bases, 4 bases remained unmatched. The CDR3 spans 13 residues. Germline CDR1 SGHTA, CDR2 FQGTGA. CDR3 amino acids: CASSPTGLDTQYF. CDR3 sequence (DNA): TGTGCCAGCAGCCCGACAGGGCTAGATACGCAGTATTTT.

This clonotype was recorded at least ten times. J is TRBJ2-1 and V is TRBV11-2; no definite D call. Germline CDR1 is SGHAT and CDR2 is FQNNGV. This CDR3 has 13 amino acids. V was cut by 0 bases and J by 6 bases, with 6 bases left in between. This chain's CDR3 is CASSLDLVNEQFF. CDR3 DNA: TGTGCCAGCAGCTTAGATCTGGTCAATGAGCAGTTCTTC.

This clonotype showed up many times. CDR3 nucleotide sequence: TGCAGTGCTAGAGGGGTAGCAAGGGCAGATACGCAGTATTTT. Its translation is CSARGVARADTQYF. The chain carries TRBV20-1 and TRBJ2-3; D remains unclear. Trimming left V 1 base short and J 4 bases short, with 12 bases between. The germline V gene has CDR1 DFQATT and CDR2 SNEGSKA (reference sequence). The CDR3 runs 14 residues.

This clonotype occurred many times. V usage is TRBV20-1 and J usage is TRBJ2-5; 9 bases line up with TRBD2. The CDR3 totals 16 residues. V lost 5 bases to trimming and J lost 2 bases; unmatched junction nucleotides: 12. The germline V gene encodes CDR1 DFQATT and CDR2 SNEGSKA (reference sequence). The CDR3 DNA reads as TGCAGTGCTTCGCCTTTTCTAGCGGGGAGGCAAGAGACCCAGTACTTC. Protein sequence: CSASPFLAGRQETQYF.

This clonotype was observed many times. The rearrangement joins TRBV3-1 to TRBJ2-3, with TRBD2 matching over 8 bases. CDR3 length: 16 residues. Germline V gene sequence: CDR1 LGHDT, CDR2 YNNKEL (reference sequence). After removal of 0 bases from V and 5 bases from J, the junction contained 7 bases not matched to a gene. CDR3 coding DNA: TGTGCCAGCAGCCAAGATCTAGCGGGCTCCCAAGATACGCAGTATTTT. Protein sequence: CASSQDLAGSQDTQYF.

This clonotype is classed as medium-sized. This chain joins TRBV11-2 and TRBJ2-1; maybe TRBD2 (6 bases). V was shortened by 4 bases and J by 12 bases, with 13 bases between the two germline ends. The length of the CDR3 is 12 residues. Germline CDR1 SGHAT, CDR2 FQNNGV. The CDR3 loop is CASSSPGLPQFF. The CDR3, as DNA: TGTGCCAGCAGCTCTCCGGGACTCCCGCAGTTCTTC.

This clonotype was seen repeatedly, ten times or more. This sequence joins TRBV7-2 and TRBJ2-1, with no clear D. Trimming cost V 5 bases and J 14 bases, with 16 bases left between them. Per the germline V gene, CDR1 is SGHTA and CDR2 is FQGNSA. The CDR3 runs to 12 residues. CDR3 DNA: TGTGCCAGCAGCCCCCACCAAGACGCGAAGTTCTTC. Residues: CASSPHQDAKFF.

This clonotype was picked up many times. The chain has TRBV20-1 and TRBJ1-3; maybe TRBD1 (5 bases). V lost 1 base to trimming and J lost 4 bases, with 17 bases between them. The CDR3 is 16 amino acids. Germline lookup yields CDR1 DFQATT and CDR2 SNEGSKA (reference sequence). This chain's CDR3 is CSARAVPPGPGNTIYF. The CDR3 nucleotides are TGCAGTGCTAGAGCCGTCCCCCCGGGGCCCGGAAACACCATATATTTT.

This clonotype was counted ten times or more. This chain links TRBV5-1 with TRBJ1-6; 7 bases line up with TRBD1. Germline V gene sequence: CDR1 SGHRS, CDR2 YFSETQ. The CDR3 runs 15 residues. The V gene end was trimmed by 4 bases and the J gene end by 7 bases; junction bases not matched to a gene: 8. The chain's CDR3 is CASSPETGRNSPLHF. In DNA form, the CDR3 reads TGCGCCAGCAGCCCGGAGACAGGGCGGAATTCACCCCTCCACTTT.

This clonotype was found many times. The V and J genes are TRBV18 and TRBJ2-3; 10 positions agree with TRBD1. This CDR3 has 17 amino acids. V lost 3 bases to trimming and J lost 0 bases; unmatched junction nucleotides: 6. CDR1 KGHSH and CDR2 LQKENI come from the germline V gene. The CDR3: CASSPLLGQGSTDTQYF. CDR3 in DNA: TGTGCCAGCTCACCCCTACTGGGACAGGGGAGCACAGATACGCAGTATTTT.

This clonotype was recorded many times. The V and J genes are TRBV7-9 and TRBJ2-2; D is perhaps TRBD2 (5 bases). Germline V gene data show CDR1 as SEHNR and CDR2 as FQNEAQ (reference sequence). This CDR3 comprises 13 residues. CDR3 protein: CAPSLPYTGELFF. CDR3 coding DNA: TGTGCTCCTAGCTTACCTTACACCGGGGAGCTGTTTTTT. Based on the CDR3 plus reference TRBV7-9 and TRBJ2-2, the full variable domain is DTGVSQNPRHKITKRGQNVTFRCDPISEHNRLYWYRQTLGQGPEFLTYFQNEAQLEKSRLLSDRFSAERPKGSFSTLEIQRTEQGDSAMYLCAPSLPYTGELFFGEGSRLTVL.

CDR3 bases: TGCGCCAGCAGCCCTTCAGGGGATGGGTCACCCCTCCACTTT. Translation gives CASSPSGDGSPLHF. V usage is TRBV5-1 and J usage is TRBJ1-6; perhaps TRBD1 as D (6 bases). Trimming stripped 4 bases from V and 10 bases from J, with 15 bases between. This CDR3 comprises 14 residues. In germline, CDR1 is SGHRS, CDR2 YFSETQ.

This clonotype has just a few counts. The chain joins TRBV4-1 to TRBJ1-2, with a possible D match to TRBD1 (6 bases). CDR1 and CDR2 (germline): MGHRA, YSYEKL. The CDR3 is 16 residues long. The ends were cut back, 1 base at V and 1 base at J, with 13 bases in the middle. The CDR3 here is CASSQVLGHFNYGYTF. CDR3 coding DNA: TGCGCCAGCAGCCAAGTTCTGGGACATTTTAACTATGGCTACACCTTC.

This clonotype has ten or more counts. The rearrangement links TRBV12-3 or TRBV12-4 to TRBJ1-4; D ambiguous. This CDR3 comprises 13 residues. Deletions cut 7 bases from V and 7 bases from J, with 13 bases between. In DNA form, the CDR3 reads TGTGCCAGCACCTTAGGCGGAAGTGAAAAACTGTTTTTT. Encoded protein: CASTLGGSEKLFF.

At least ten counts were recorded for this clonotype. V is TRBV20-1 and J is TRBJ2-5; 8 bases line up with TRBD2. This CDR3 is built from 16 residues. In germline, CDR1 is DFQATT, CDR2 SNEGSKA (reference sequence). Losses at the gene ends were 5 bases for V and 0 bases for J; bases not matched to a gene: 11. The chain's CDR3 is CSAPTRPGGYQETQYF. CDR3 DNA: TGCAGTGCTCCCACCCGGCCGGGGGGGTACCAAGAGACCCAGTACTTC.

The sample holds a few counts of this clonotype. The CDR3 DNA is TGTGCCAGCCAGGGGCAGGTGGACTACGAGCAGTACTTC. This translates into CASQGQVDYEQYF. This chain joins TRBV11-1 and TRBJ2-7; tentatively, D is TRBD1 (6 bases). Trimming stripped 8 bases from V and 3 bases from J, with 14 bases between. From germline, CDR1 is SGHAT and CDR2 FQDESV (reference sequence). This CDR3 is 13 amino acids long.

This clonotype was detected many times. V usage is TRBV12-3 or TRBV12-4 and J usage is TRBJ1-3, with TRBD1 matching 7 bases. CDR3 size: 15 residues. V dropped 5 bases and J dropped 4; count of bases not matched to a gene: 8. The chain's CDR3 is CASSPSDREGNTIYF. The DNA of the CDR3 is TGTGCCAGCAGTCCATCAGACAGGGAAGGAAACACCATATATTTT.

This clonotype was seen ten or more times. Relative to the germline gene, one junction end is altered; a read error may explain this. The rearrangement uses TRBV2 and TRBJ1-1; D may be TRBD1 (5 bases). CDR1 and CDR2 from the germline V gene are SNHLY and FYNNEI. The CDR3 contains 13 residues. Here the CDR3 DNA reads TGTGCCAGCAGTGGACAGCTGAACGCTGAAGCTTTCTTT. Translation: CASSGQLNAEAFF.

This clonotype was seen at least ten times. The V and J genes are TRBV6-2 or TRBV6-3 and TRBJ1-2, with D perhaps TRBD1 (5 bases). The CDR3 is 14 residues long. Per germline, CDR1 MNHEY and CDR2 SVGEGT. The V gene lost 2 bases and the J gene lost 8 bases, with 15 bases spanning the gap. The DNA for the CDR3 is TGTGCCAGCAGTTACAGAGGACAAATTCAAGGCTACACCTTC. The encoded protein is CASSYRGQIQGYTF.